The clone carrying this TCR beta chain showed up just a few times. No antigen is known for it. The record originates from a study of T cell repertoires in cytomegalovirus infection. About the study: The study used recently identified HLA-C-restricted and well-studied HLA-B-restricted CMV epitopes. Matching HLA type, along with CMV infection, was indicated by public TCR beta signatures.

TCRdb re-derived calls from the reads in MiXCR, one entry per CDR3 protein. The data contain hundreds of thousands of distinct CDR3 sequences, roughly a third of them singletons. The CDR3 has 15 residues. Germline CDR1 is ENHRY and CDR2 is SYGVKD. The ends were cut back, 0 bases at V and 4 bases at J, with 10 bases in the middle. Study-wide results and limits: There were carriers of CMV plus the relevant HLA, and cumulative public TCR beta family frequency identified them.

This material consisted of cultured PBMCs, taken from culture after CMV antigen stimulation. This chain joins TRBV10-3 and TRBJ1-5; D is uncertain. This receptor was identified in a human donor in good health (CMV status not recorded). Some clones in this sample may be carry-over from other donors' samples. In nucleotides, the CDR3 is TGTGCCATCAGTGAGTCAGTGGTAGGGAATCAGCCCCAGCATTTT. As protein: CAISESVVGNQPQHF.